This entry lists 16 T cell receptor beta chains sequenced from one sample in a study of CXCR3-negative and CXCR3-positive naive CD8 T cells. TRB cDNA libraries were made by UMI-labeled 5' RACE. Reprocessing the 5' RACE reads, TCRdb reports a single entry for every CDR3 protein and omits DNA. The data include some 56,000 distinct CDR3 sequences; the top ten clones carry around 20%. Sequenced sample: memory CD8+ T cells from blood. All receptors come from a human donor in good health. Some clones in this sample may be carry-over from other donors' samples.

Frequency places this clonotype as medium-sized (0.01 to 0.1%). The chain combines TRBV20-1 with TRBJ1-2; no DNA is available, so the TRBD1 call from TCRdb remains unchecked. Germline lookup yields CDR1 DFQATT and CDR2 SNEGSKA (reference sequence). The CDR3 totals 13 residues. This chain's CDR3 is CSARQGATYGYTF.

V usage is TRBV6-2 or TRBV6-3 and J usage is TRBJ2-1; TCRdb outputs TRBD1, but without DNA this stays unchecked. The germline CDR1 and CDR2 sequences are MNHEY and SVGEGT. The CDR3 has 15 residues. The CDR3 loop reads CASSGGDRGLFEQFF.

The V call is TRBV14, the J call TRBJ2-2. Germline values: CDR1 SGHDN, CDR2 FVKESK. This CDR3 is built from 15 residues. The CDR3 sequence is CASSQDYGYTGELFF.

The genes are TRBV4-3 and TRBJ2-7; TCRdb gives TRBD2 as the D gene, but with no DNA this cannot be confirmed. This CDR3 has 13 amino acids. Looked up from germline, CDR1 is LGHNA and CDR2 is YSLEER. CDR3 sequence reads: CASSRDLASEQYF.

The chain recombines TRBV6-5 with TRBJ2-3. CDR1 and CDR2 (germline): MNHEY, SVGAGI. CDR3 length: 11 residues. This chain's CDR3 is CASSNADTQYF.

This sequence joins TRBV5-1 and TRBJ2-7; there is no DNA to check the TCRdb D call of TRBD1. This CDR3 is 16 amino acids long. Germline loops: CDR1 SGHRS, CDR2 YFSETQ. CDR3 sequence: CASSSAPGQASYEQYF.

The V call is TRBV29-1, the J call TRBJ2-5; there is no DNA to check the TCRdb D call of TRBD1. The CDR3 has 14 residues. Germline V gene sequence: CDR1 SQVTM, CDR2 ANQGSEA. The CDR3: CSVVPQGAGETQYF.

The rearrangement links TRBV7-9 to TRBJ2-7; the D gene TCRdb calls, TRBD1, cannot be checked with no DNA. This CDR3 is 15 amino acids long. The germline V gene has CDR1 SEHNR and CDR2 FQNEAQ (reference sequence). The CDR3 sequence: CASSLADRASYEQYF.

The J gene is TRBJ2-2, the V gene TRBV29-1; the D call of TRBD2 rests on TCRdb alone, since no DNA is present to check it. The CDR3 has 15 residues. Germline CDR1 and CDR2: SQVTM and ANQGSEA. This chain's CDR3 is CSVVVRGPNTGELFF.

The CDR3 sequence is CAIHGGPSGGADTQYF. The V gene is TRBV10-3, the J gene TRBJ2-3; TCRdb proposes TRBD2, but this gene call is untestable without DNA. From germline, CDR1 is ENHRY and CDR2 SYGVKD. The CDR3 extends over 16 amino acids.

The chain joins TRBV5-1 to TRBJ2-1; with no DNA, the TCRdb D assignment of TRBD1 cannot be verified. The CDR3 consists of 16 residues. Germline V gene data show CDR1 as SGHRS and CDR2 as YFSETQ. CDR3 protein: CASSLDAGGHYNEQFF.

The chain recombines TRBV5-5 with TRBJ2-7; TCRdb lists TRBD2, though no DNA is available to test this call. The CDR3 covers 15 residues. The germline V gene has CDR1 SGHKS and CDR2 YYEKEE (reference sequence). CDR3 sequence reads: CASSLAASGGYEQYF.

This sequence joins TRBV29-1 and TRBJ2-1. CDR3 length: 14 residues. Germline V gene sequence: CDR1 SQVTM, CDR2 ANQGSEA. CDR3 protein: CSVVLAEIYNEQFF.

The V call is TRBV12-3 or TRBV12-4, the J call TRBJ2-5; there is no DNA to check the TCRdb D call of TRBD2. This CDR3 is 12 amino acids long. The CDR3 loop is CASRTRDETQYF.

V usage is TRBV12-3 or TRBV12-4 and J usage is TRBJ2-7; the D call of TRBD2 rests on TCRdb alone, since no DNA is present to check it. The CDR3 sequence is 15 residues long. Here the CDR3 reads CASSLSRAVSHEQYF.

The rearrangement joins TRBV20-1 to TRBJ2-7; TCRdb's D call, TRBD2, is unchecked because there is no DNA. CDR1 and CDR2 from the germline V gene are DFQATT and SNEGSKA (reference sequence). This CDR3 is 14 amino acids long. This CDR3 is CSAYKRERSYEQYF.